This TCR beta chain was documented in a study of blood T cells in healthy people across ages (dated by TCRdb to between 2014 and 2017). Looking at the study overall: In model experiments, template switching captured roughly one uniquely barcoded TCR beta cDNA molecule for every two T cells. To track age-related changes in TCR beta repertoire diversity, the study relied on deep sequencing normalized with unique cDNA molecular identifiers. To avoid experimental bias, donors of different ages were spread randomly across the sequencing lanes. Donors were grouped into four age groups: young (average approximately 15 years), middle-aged (about 40), aged (around 60) and long-lived (82). Two additional independent replicas of 1 million unique cDNA reads from the same blood draw were analyzed for two donors (one aged 18 to 30 and one aged 80 or older).

Systemically healthy Caucasian individuals from Russia, approximately 39 in total and aged about 6 to 100 years, were included as donors. Around 10 milliliters of peripheral blood were collected from each donor into EDTA-treated Vacutainer tubes. Ficoll-Paque density-gradient centrifugation was used to isolate PBMCs, with at least 6.5 million per sample. Total RNA, at least 6 micrograms per sample, was extracted from PBMCs with Trizol reagent. The percentages of naive CD45RAhigh/CD27high T cells were determined by flow cytometry on a PBMC aliquot from every donor. Points on this clonotype: Its antigen is currently not known. Base qualities are not at hand, and no much larger clone is one base apart.

V loses 6 bases of germline sequence and J loses 8 bases, and the interval between the two ends is 22 bases. Based on the germline V gene (reference sequence), the CDR1 and CDR2 sequences are DFQATT and SNEGSKA. Reading from cysteine to phenylalanine, the CDR3 counts 14 amino acids. Only the CDR3 DNA stays, 42 bases, in frame from base 1. The method was 5' RACE. Sequencing used an Illumina HiSeq 2500. The second PCR ran for roughly 7 to 12 cycles and used a J-beta primer mix along with a sample-barcoded 5' primer. A template-switch 5' adaptor carrying 12 random nucleotides introduced a unique molecular identifier onto each TCR beta cDNA molecule. At least 3 million CDR3-containing paired-end reads were obtained from each sample. First-strand cDNA was synthesized from all RNA with the Mint cDNA synthesis kit, primed by a TRBC-specific oligonucleotide. After uracil-DNA glycosylase treatment, a first 18-cycle PCR used universal primers M1SS and BC2_uni_R on all cDNA. Per the original workflow: Normalization of each sample was performed by random selection of 1 million high-quality reads, each carrying a distinct molecular identifier. Instead of being binned into consensus sequences, reads with shared molecular identifiers were discarded. MiTCR, run with a Q25 quality threshold and the strictest error-elimination algorithm, handled CDR3 identification, clonotype clustering and error correction. A nonparametric unseen species model with Euler transformation was used to estimate lower-bound total TCR beta diversity. TCRdb reran the public reads through fastp at Q25 and MiXCR, keeping productive beta chains. When rows share a CDR3 protein, they turn into one entry using the most common DNA and genes. The V and J calls shown here were made by TCRdb, not taken from the authors' results. Recorded for this sample are 650,000 to 1,000,000 distinct CDR3 sequences; about 37% of them occurred a single time. The biggest ten clones account for around 13% of the sample.

The paper as a whole reports these results and caveats: Compared with the aged group, more naive CD4+ T cells, fewer expanded clones and increased TCR diversity were shown by the long-lived group, suggesting age selection. Because the CMV infection status of the donors was unknown, age-related changes in expanded clonotypes may potentially have been confounded. Estimates of total diversity based on one million sequenced T cells were regarded as lower bounds and as underestimates. Conclusive comparison of naive and antigen-experienced compartments was prevented by the profiling of bulk unsorted PBMCs. As age increased, observed TCR beta diversity per million T cells dropped in a roughly linear way, and a significant reduction was already evident by age 40. A strong correlation was found between observed TCR beta diversity and the percentage of naive T cells measured by flow cytometry.

The rearranged segments are TRBV20-1 and TRBJ1-2; too little of a D gene remains to name it. Sequenced input: blood. The clonotype originates from a man younger than 30 in good health. The nucleotides read TGCAGTGCCCCCGGGCCGAGTTCTAGGAAGGGCTACACCTTC. This gives the protein CSAPGPSSRKGYTF.